Detailed here is one TCR beta chain. V dropped 0 bases and J dropped 4; count of bases not matched to a gene: 5. Germline V gene lookup returns CDR1 SGHTA and CDR2 FQGTGA. The CDR3 is 16 amino acids. Here immunoSEQ multiplex PCR was the method, and the copy in TCRdb shows in-frame clones only, minus some. The repertoire holds under 20,000 clones, roughly 91% seen once, with around 15% in the top ten. This record belongs to a study of blood T cell repertoires in COVID-19. For the study at large: Acute-phase and convalescent COVID-19 samples originated in the United States, Italy and Spain. T cells, B-cell-depleted T cells, or PBMCs provided the cDNA or gDNA that served as material.

The sample was peripheral blood. The sequence derives from a human donor in a cohort sampled during active COVID-19. The rearrangement uses TRBV7-3 and TRBJ2-2, with 7 bases aligning to TRBD2. The CDR3 reads CASSLTAQRGTGELFF. In DNA, the CDR3 is TGTGCCAGCAGCTTAACGGCCCAGCGGGGCACCGGGGAGCTGTTTTTT.